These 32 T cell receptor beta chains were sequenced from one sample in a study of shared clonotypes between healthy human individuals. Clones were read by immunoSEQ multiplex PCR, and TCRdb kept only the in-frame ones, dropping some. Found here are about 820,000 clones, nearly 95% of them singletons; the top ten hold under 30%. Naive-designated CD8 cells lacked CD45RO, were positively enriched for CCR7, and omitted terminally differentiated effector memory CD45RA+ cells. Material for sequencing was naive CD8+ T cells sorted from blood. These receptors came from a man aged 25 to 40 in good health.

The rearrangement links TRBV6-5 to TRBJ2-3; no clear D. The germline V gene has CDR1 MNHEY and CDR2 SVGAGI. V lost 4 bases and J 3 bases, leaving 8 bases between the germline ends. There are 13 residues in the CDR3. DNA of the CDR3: TGTGCCAGCAGTTCCCACGGAACAGATACGCAGTATTTT. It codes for CASSSHGTDTQYF.

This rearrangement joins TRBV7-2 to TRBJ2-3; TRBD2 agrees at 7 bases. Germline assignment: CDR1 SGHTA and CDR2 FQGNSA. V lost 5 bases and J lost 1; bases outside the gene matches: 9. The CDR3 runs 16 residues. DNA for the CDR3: TGTGCCAGCAGCCAGGGAGGGGCGGGCGGCACAGATACGCAGTATTTT. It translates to CASSQGGAGGTDTQYF.

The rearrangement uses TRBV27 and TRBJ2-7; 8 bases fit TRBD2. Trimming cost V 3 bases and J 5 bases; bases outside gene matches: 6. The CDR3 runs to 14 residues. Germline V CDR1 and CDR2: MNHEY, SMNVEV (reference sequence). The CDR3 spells CASSLSGSFDEQYF. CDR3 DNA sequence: TGTGCCAGCAGTTTGAGCGGGAGCTTTGACGAGCAGTACTTC.

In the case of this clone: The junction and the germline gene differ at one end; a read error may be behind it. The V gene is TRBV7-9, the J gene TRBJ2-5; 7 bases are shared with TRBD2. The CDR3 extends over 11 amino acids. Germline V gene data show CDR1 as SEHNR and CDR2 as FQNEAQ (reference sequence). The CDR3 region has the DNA TGTGCCAGCGAAAGCGGGGCAGGGAACCACTTC. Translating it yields CASESGAGNHF.

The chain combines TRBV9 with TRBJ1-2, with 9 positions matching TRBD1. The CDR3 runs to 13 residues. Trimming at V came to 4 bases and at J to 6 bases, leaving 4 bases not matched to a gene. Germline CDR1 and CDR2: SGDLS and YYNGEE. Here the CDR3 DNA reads TGTGCCAGCAGCCCGGGACAGGGTAATGGCTACACCTTC. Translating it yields CASSPGQGNGYTF.

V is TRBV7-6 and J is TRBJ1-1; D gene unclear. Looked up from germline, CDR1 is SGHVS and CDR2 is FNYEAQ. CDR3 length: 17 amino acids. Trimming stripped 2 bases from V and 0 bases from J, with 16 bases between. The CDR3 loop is CASSLKVAGTMNTEAFF. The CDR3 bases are TGTGCCAGCAGCTTAAAAGTCGCTGGAACCATGAACACTGAAGCTTTCTTT.

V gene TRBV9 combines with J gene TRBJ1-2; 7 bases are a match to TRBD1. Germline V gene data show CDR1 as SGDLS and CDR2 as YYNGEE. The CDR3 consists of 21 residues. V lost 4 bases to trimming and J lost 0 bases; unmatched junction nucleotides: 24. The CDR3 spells CASSPIGGQNGRRTANYGYTF. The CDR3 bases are TGTGCCAGCAGCCCCATCGGGGGACAGAACGGCAGGAGAACGGCTAACTATGGCTACACCTTC.

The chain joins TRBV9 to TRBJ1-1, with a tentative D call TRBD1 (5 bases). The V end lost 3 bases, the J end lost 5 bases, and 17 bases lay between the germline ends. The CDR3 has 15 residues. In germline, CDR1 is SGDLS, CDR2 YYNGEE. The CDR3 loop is CASSASGIGWTEAFF. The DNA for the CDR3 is TGTGCCAGCAGCGCCTCAGGGATAGGATGGACTGAAGCTTTCTTT.

The CDR3 spells CAISRGAQPQHF. The CDR3 DNA is TGCGCCATCTCCCGGGGGGCTCAGCCCCAGCATTTT. The chain employs TRBV10-2 and TRBJ1-5; D might be TRBD1 (6 bases). V was clipped by 10 bases and J by 6 bases, with 13 bases between them. The CDR3 consists of 12 residues. Per the germline V gene, CDR1 is WSHSY and CDR2 is SAAADI.

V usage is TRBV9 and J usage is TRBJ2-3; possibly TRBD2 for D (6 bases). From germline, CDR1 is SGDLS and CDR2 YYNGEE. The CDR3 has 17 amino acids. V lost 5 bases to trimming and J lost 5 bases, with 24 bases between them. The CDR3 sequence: CASRAGSGPYGVDTQYF. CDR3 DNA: TGTGCCAGCAGAGCCGGGAGCGGACCCTACGGGGTAGATACGCAGTATTTT.

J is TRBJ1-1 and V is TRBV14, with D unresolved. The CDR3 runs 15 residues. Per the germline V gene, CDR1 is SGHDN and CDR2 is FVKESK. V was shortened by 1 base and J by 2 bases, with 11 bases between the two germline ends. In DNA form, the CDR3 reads TGTGCCAGCAGCCAAGGGGCAGGATTAAACACTGAAGCTTTCTTT. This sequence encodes CASSQGAGLNTEAFF.

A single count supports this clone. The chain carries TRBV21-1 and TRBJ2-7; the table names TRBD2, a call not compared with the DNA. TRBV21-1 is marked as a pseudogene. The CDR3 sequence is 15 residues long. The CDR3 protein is CASSKEAGGAYEQYF. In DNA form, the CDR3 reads TGTGCCAGCAGCAAAGAGGCGGGAGGGGCCTACGAGCAGTACTTC.

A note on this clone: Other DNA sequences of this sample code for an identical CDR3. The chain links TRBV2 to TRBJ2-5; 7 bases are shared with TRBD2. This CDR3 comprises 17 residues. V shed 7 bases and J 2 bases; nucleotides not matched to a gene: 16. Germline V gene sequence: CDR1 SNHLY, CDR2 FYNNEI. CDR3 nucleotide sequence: TGTGCCAGCATCCCTCCTCCAGTACTAGCGATACAAGAGACCCAGTACTTC. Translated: CASIPPPVLAIQETQYF. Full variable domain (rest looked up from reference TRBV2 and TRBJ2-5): EPEVTQTPSHQVTQMGQEVILRCVPISNHLYFYWYRQILGQKVEFLVSFYNNEISEKSEIFDDQFSVERPDGSNFTLKIRSTKLEDSAMYFCASIPPPVLAIQETQYFGPGTRLLVL.

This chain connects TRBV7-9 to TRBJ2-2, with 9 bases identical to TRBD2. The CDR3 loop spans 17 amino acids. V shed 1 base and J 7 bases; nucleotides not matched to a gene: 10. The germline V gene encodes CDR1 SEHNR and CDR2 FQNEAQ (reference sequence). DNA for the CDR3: TGTGCCAGCAGCTTAGAGCTTAGCGGGAGAATTGGCGGGGAGCTGTTTTTT. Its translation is CASSLELSGRIGGELFF. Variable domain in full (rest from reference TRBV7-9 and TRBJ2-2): DTGVSQNPRHKITKRGQNVTFRCDPISEHNRLYWYRQTLGQGPEFLTYFQNEAQLEKSRLLSDRFSAERPKGSFSTLEIQRTEQGDSAMYLCASSLELSGRIGGELFFGEGSRLTVL.

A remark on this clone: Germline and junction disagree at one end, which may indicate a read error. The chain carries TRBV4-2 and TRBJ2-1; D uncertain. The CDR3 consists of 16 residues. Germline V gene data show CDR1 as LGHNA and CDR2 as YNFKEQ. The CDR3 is CASSEELVSSYNEQFF. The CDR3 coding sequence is TGTGCCAGCAGCGAAGAACTTGTAAGCTCCTACAATGAGCAGTTCTTC.

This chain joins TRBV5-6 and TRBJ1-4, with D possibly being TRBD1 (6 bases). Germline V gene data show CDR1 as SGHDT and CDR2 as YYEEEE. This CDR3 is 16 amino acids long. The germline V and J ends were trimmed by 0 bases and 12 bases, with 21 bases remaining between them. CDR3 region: CASSLGYGGQITELFF. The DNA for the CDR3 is TGTGCCAGCAGCTTGGGATATGGGGGGCAAATTACGGAACTGTTTTTT. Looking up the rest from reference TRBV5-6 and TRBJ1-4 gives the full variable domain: DAGVTQSPTHLIKTRGQQVTLRCSPKSGHDTVSWYQQALGQGPQFIFQYYEEEERQRGNFPDRFSGHQFPNYSSELNVNALLLGDSALYLCASSLGYGGQITELFFGSGTQLSVL.

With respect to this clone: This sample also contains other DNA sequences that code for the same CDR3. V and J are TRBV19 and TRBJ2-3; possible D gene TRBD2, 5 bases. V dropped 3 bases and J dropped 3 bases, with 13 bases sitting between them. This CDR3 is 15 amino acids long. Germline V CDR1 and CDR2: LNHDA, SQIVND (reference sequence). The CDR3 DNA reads TGTGCCAGTAGTATTGGAGCAGGAGGAACAGATACGCAGTATTTT. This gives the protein CASSIGAGGTDTQYF.

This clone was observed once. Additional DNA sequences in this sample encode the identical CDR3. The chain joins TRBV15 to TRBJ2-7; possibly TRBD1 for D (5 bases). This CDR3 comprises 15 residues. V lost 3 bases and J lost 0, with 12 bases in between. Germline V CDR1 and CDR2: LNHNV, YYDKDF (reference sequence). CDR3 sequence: CATSRGRASSYEQYF. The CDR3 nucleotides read TGTGCCACCAGCAGGGGCAGGGCGAGCTCCTACGAGCAGTACTTC.

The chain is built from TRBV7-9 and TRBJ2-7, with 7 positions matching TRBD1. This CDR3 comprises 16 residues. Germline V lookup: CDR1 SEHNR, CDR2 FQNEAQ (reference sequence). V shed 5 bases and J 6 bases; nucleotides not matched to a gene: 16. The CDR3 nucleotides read TGTGCCAGCAGCGCCTCGGACAGGCCGGTCAGGAGCGAGCAGTACTTC. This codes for CASSASDRPVRSEQYF. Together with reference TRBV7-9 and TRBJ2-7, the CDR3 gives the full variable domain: DTGVSQNPRHKITKRGQNVTFRCDPISEHNRLYWYRQTLGQGPEFLTYFQNEAQLEKSRLLSDRFSAERPKGSFSTLEIQRTEQGDSAMYLCASSASDRPVRSEQYFGPGTRLTVT.

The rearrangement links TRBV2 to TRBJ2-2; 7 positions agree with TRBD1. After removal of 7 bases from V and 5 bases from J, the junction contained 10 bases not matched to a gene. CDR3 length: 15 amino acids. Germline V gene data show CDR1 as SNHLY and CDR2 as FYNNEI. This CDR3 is CASMKRGQDTGELFF. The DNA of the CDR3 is TGTGCCAGCATGAAAAGGGGGCAAGATACCGGGGAGCTGTTTTTT.

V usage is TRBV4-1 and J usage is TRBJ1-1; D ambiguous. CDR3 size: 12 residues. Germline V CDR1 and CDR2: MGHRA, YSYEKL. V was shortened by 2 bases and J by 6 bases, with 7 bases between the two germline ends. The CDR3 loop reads CASSQYGAEAFF. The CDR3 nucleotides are TGCGCCAGCAGCCAATACGGGGCTGAAGCTTTCTTT.

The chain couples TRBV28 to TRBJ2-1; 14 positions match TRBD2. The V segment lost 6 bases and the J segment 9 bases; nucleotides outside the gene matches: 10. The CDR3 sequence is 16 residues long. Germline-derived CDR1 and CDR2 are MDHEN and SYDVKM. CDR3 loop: CASRAVTSGRVSEQFF. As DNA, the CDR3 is TGTGCCAGCAGGGCCGTGACTAGCGGGAGGGTCAGTGAGCAGTTCTTC.

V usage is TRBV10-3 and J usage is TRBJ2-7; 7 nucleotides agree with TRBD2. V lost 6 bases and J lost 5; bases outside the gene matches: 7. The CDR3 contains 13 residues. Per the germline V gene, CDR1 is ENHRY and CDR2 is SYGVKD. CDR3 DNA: TGTGCCATCAGCGGGACTAATACCGACGAGCAGTACTTC. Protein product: CAISGTNTDEQYF.

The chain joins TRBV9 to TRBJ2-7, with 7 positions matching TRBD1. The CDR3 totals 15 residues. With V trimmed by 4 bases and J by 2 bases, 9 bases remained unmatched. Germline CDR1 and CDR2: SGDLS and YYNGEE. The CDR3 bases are TGTGCCAGCAGCCCCGTGGACAGGCCAACCTACGAGCAGTACTTC. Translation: CASSPVDRPTYEQYF.

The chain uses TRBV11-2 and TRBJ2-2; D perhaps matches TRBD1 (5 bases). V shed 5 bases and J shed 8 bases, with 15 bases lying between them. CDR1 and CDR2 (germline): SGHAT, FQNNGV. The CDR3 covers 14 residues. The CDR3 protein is CASSPEGAGGELFF. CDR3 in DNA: TGTGCCAGCAGCCCGGAAGGGGCCGGAGGGGAGCTGTTTTTT.

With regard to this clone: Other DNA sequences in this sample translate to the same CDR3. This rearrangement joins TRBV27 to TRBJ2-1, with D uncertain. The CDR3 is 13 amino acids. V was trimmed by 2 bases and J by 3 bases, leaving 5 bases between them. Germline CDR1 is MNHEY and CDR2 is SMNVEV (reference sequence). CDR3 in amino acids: CASSLDGYNEQFF. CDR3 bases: TGTGCCAGCAGTTTAGACGGCTACAATGAGCAGTTCTTC.

The CDR3, as DNA: TGTGCCAGCAGTGATGGCCAGGGGATTGACGAGCAGTACTTC. Its translation is CASSDGQGIDEQYF. V is TRBV2 and J is TRBJ2-7; weak D call: TRBD1 (6 bases). The CDR3 sequence is 14 residues long. Trimming removed 3 bases from V and 5 bases from J, with 14 bases in between. Germline V gives CDR1 SNHLY, CDR2 FYNNEI.

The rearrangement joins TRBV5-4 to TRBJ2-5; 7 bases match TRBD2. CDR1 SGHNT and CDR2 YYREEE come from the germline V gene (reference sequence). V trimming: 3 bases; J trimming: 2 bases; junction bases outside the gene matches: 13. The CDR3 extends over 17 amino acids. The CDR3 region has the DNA TGTGCCAGCAGCTCCCCAGCGGGACTGAATTTTCAAGAGACCCAGTACTTC. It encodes CASSSPAGLNFQETQYF. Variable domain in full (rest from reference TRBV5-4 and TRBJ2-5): ETGVTQSPTHLIKTRGQQVTLRCSSQSGHNTVSWYQQALGQGPQFIFQYYREEENGRGNFPPRFSGLQFPNYSSELNVNALELDDSALYLCASSSPAGLNFQETQYFGPGTRLLVL.

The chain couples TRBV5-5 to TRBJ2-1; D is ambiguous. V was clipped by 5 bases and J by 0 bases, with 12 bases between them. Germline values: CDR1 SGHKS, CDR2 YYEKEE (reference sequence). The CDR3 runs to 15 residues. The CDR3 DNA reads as TGTGCCAGCAGTCCAGGCCTGAGCTCCTACAATGAGCAGTTCTTC. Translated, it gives CASSPGLSSYNEQFF.

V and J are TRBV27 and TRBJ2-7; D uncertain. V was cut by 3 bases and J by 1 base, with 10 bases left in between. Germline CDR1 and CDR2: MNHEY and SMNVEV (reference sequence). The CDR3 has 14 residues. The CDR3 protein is CASSFGYMSYEQYF. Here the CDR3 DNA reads TGTGCCAGCAGTTTCGGATACATGTCCTACGAGCAGTACTTC.

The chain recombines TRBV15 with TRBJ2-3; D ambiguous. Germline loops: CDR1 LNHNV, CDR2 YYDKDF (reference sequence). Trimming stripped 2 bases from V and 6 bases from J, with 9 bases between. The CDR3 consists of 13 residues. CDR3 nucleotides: TGTGCCACCAGCAGAAAGGATCACGATACGCAGTATTTT. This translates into CATSRKDHDTQYF.

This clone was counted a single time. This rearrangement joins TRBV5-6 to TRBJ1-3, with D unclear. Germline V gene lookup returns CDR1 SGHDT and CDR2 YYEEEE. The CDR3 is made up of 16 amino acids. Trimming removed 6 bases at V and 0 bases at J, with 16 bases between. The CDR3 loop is CASTLAGAVSGNTIYF. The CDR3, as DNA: TGTGCCAGCACTTTGGCCGGTGCCGTCTCTGGAAACACCATATATTTT.